In this sample, the clone carrying this T cell receptor (beta chain) turned up a few times. Authors' analysis steps: Quantification of nucleated cells was approximated via reference gene primer amplification. Libraries were prepared by immunoSEQ multiplex PCR; TCRdb keeps only in-frame clonotypes and omits some of them. Clonal size and the V and J genes are those of that table, whereas D and trimming came from the DNA. This table has around 81,000 clones, 85% appearing once. This sample was taken from a study of blood T cell repertoires in COVID-19. Study details: The United States, Italy and Spain were the sources of the acute and convalescent COVID-19 samples. T cells, B-cell-depleted T cells, or PBMCs provided the cDNA or gDNA that served as material.

CDR3 size: 15 residues. Germline CDR1 and CDR2: SGHRS and YFSETQ. The V gene lost 3 bases and the J gene lost 5 bases, with 17 bases spanning the gap. The sequence was obtained from a man aged 45 to 65 with acute or convalescent COVID-19. The chain couples TRBV5-1 to TRBJ1-2; D uncertain. The sequenced sample was peripheral blood. The CDR3 reads CASSSTPGFQYGYTF. The CDR3 DNA reads TGCGCCAGCAGCTCCACCCCCGGGTTTCAGTATGGCTACACCTTC.